Listed here are 13 T cell receptor beta chains from one sample, sequenced in a study of T cells in localized non-small cell lung cancer. TCRdb's copy holds only in-frame clones and misses some; the assay was immunoSEQ multiplex PCR. The sample records more than 45,000 clones, approximately 80% being singletons. The sequencing used peripheral blood, collected before any cancer treatment. The receptors come from a man aged 40 to 70 with stage I squamous cell lung carcinoma.

The gene calls are TRBV28 and TRBJ1-3; 8 bases fit TRBD1. With V trimmed by 6 bases and J by 2 bases, 3 bases remained unmatched. Germline V gene lookup returns CDR1 MDHEN and CDR2 SYDVKM. The CDR3 is made up of 14 amino acids. The CDR3 here is CASSSGQAGNTIYF. Written as DNA, the CDR3 is TGTGCCAGCAGCTCGGGACAGGCTGGAAACACCATATATTTT.

This chain links TRBV6-1 with TRBJ1-5; D is unclear. The CDR3 is 14 amino acids. The germline gives CDR1 MNHNS, CDR2 SASEGT. The V end lost 6 bases, the J end lost 7 bases, and 16 bases lay between the germline ends. The CDR3 nucleotides are TGTGCCAGCAGGACGTCGACATTCGGCCAGCCCCAGCATTTT. It codes for CASRTSTFGQPQHF.

This clone was seen a few times. The chain uses TRBV5-1 and TRBJ2-5; possibly TRBD2 for D (6 bases). CDR3 length: 14 residues. Trimming shortened V by 4 bases and J by 3 bases, and 13 bases separated the two germline ends. Looked up from germline, CDR1 is SGHRS and CDR2 is YFSETQ. The CDR3 here is CASSTGLMEETQYF. CDR3 sequence (DNA): TGCGCCAGCAGCACGGGACTCATGGAAGAGACCCAGTACTTC.

V is TRBV28 and J is TRBJ1-1, with D perhaps matching TRBD1 (6 bases). V gave up 4 bases and J gave up 8 bases, with 17 bases separating them. Germline CDR1 and CDR2: MDHEN and SYDVKM. This CDR3 has 14 amino acids. The CDR3 spells CASSSGQLTAEAFF. The CDR3 DNA is TGTGCCAGCAGTTCCGGACAGCTAACCGCCGAAGCTTTCTTT.

The chain carries TRBV6-1 and TRBJ2-7; D gene uncertain. Deletions cut 5 bases from V and 0 bases from J, with 5 bases between. The CDR3 has 12 amino acids. Germline CDR1 reads MNHNS; CDR2 reads SASEGT. Here the CDR3 reads CASSRLSYEQYF. The CDR3 DNA sequence: TGTGCCAGCAGTCGCCTCTCCTACGAGCAGTACTTC.

This rearrangement joins TRBV11-3 to TRBJ2-1; 13 nucleotides line up with TRBD2. CDR1 is SGHNT and CDR2 is YENEEA in the germline V gene. The CDR3 has 16 amino acids. J lost 6 bases, V lost 1 base, and 3 bases had no gene match. CDR3 bases: TGTGCCAGCAGCTTAGGTACTAGCGGGGGGGCCAATGAGCAGTTCTTC. Translating gives CASSLGTSGGANEQFF.

The chain couples TRBV4-1 to TRBJ1-2, with D perhaps matching TRBD1 (6 bases). The germline V gene encodes CDR1 MGHRA and CDR2 YSYEKL. Deletions cut 3 bases from V and 6 bases from J, with 14 bases between. The CDR3 totals 14 residues. The CDR3 DNA reads TGCGCCAGCAGCCATACCGCCGGGACAAATGGCTACACCTTC. Protein sequence: CASSHTAGTNGYTF.

This chain connects TRBV6-5 to TRBJ1-1; a possible D gene is TRBD1 (5 bases). The germline CDR1 and CDR2 sequences are MNHEY and SVGAGI. The CDR3 totals 14 residues. V lost 5 bases, J lost 4 bases, and 14 bases lay in between. The CDR3 DNA is TGTGCCAGCAGTAGCCATAAGGGGCCCACTGAAGCTTTCTTT. The encoded protein is CASSSHKGPTEAFF.

The chain combines TRBV11-2 with TRBJ2-3; D remains unclear. Germline V lookup: CDR1 SGHAT, CDR2 FQNNGV. The V end lost 6 bases, the J end lost 5 bases, and 15 bases lay between the germline ends. This CDR3 contains 14 residues. Here the CDR3 reads CASRGLGPLDTQYF. Written as DNA, the CDR3 is TGTGCCAGCAGAGGGCTAGGCCCTCTAGATACGCAGTATTTT.

This clone was picked up a small number of times. The rearrangement uses TRBV4-2 and TRBJ1-1, with D possibly TRBD1 on 6 matching bases. The V end lost 0 bases, the J end lost 1 base, and 24 bases lay between the germline ends. The CDR3 sequence is 20 residues long. The V gene's germline CDR1 is LGHNA and CDR2 YNFKEQ. The CDR3 nucleotides read TGTGCCAGCAGCCAAGAGAAGGGAAGCACAGGGCTTTGGGGGAACACTGAAGCTTTCTTT. It specifies CASSQEKGSTGLWGNTEAFF.

This clone was found once. CDR3: CASSLTVANTEAFF. The CDR3 nucleotides read TGCGCCAGCAGCTTGACGGTTGCGAACACTGAAGCTTTCTTT. This rearrangement joins TRBV5-1 to TRBJ1-1; D is unresolved. The CDR3 has 14 residues. V lost 1 base to trimming and J lost 1 base, with 8 bases between them. Germline CDR1 SGHRS, CDR2 YFSETQ. Full variable domain (outside the CDR3, taken from reference TRBV5-1 and TRBJ1-1): KAGVTQTPRYLIKTRGQQVTLSCSPISGHRSVSWYQQTPGQGLQFLFEYFSETQRNKGNFPGRFSGRQFSNSRSEMNVSTLELGDSALYLCASSLTVANTEAFFGQGTRLTVV.

The CDR3: CASSYRDSYEQYF. CDR3 DNA: TGTGCCAGCAGCTACCGAGACAGCTACGAGCAGTACTTC. The chain couples TRBV6-6 to TRBJ2-7, with D possibly being TRBD1 (5 bases). Germline lookup yields CDR1 MNHNY and CDR2 SVGAGI (reference sequence). V dropped 6 bases and J dropped 3 bases, with 12 bases sitting between them. This CDR3 contains 13 residues.

The CDR3 spells CASSYRPGDEQFF. Here the CDR3 DNA reads TGTGCCAGCAGCTACAGACCGGGGGATGAGCAGTTCTTC. The chain links TRBV7-2 to TRBJ2-1, with a possible D match to TRBD2 (6 bases). Germline-derived CDR1 and CDR2 are SGHTA and FQGNSA. This CDR3 is 13 amino acids long. Trimming removed 4 bases at V and 8 bases at J, with 12 bases between. Full variable domain (rest looked up from reference TRBV7-2 and TRBJ2-1): GAGVSQSPSNKVTEKGKDVELRCDPISGHTALYWYRQSLGQGLEFLIYFQGNSAPDKSGLPSDRFSAERTGGSVSTLTIQRTQQEDSAVYLCASSYRPGDEQFFGPGTRLTVL.